Below, one T cell receptor beta chain is given with its context. Measured with immunoSEQ multiplex PCR; TCRdb has only the in-frame clones, and not every one. The sample has more than 50,000 clones; roughly nine tenths are singletons. The data originate from a study of T cell changes during pregnancy in multiple sclerosis. V dropped 1 base and J dropped 6 bases, with 10 bases sitting between them. This CDR3 is built from 14 residues. Looked up from germline, CDR1 is MNHEY and CDR2 is SMNVEV (reference sequence). The source is a female donor with multiple sclerosis, enrolled in a pregnancy study. The gene calls are TRBV27 and TRBJ2-1; maybe TRBD1 (5 bases). Sequencing used peripheral blood, obtained in the first trimester of pregnancy. This chain's CDR3 is CASSLFTGTNEQFF. CDR3 bases: TGTGCCAGCAGTTTATTTACAGGTACCAATGAGCAGTTCTTC.